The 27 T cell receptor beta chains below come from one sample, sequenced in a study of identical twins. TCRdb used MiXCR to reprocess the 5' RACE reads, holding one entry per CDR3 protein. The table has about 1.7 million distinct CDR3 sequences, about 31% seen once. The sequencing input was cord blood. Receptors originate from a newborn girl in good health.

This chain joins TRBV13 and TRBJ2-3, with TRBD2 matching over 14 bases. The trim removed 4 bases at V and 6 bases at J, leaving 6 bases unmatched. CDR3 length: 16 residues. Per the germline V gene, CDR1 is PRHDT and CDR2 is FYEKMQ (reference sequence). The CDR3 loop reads CASSSQTSGRVDTQYF. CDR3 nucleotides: TGTGCCAGCAGCTCGCAGACTAGCGGGAGGGTGGATACGCAGTATTTT.

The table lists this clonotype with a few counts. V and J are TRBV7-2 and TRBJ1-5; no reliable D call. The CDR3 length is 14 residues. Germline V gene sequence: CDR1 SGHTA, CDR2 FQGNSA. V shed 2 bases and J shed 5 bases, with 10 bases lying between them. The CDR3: CASSLIGFYQPQHF. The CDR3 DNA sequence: TGTGCCAGCAGCTTAATTGGGTTTTATCAGCCCCAGCATTTT.

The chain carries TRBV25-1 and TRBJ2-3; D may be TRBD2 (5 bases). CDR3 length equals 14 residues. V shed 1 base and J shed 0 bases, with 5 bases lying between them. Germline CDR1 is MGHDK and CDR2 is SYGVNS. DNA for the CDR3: TGTGCCAGCAGTGAATGGACTAGCACAGATACGCAGTATTTT. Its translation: CASSEWTSTDTQYF.

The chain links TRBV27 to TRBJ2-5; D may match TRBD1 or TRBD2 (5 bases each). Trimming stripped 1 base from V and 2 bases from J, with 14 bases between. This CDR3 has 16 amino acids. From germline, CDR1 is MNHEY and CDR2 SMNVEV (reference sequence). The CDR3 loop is CASSLWGRDQQETQYF. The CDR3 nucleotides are TGTGCCAGCAGTTTATGGGGCAGGGACCAGCAAGAGACCCAGTACTTC.

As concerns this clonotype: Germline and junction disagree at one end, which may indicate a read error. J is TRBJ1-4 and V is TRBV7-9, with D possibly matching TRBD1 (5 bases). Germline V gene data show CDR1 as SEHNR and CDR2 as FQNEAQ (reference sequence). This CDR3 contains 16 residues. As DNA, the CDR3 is TGTTCCAGCAGCTTAGCGGGGCGGACAACTAATGAAAAACTGTTTTTT. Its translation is CSSSLAGRTTNEKLFF.

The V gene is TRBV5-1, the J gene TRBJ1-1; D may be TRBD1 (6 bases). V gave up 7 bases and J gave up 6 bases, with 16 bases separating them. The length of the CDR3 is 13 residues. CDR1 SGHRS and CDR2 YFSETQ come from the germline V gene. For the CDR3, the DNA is TGCGCCAGCGGCCCCGGGGGCTGGGCTGAAGCTTTCTTT. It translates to CASGPGGWAEAFF.

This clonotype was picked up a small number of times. The CDR3 coding sequence is TGCAGTGCTATCCCAGGGACTAGCGGGGCCGATGAGCAGTTCTTC. Translation gives CSAIPGTSGADEQFF. The chain combines TRBV20-1 with TRBJ2-1; 13 bases match TRBD2. This CDR3 has 15 amino acids. Germline V CDR1 and CDR2: DFQATT, SNEGSKA (reference sequence). After removal of 4 bases from V and 8 bases from J, the junction contained 8 bases not matched to a gene.

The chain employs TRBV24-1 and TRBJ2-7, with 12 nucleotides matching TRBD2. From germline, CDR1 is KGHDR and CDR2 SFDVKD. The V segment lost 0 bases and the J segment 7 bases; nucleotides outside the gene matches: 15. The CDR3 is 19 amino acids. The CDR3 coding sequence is TGTGCCACCAGTGATTTGCAACAACCCGGACTAGCGGGGATTAATGAGCAGTACTTC. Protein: CATSDLQQPGLAGINEQYF.

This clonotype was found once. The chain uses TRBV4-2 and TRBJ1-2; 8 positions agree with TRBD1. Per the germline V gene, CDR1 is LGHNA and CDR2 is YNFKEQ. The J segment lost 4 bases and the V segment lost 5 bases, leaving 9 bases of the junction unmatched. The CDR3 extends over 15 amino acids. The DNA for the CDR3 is TGTGCCAGCAGCAAGGACTGGGGACAGGCCTATGGCTACACCTTC. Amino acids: CASSKDWGQAYGYTF.

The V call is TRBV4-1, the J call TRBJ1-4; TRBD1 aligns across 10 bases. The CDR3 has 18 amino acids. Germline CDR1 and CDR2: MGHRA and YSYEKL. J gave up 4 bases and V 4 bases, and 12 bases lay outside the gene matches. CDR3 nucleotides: TGCGCCAGCAGCCCCTCCGGGACAGGGGAAGGTGGTAATGAAAAACTGTTTTTT. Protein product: CASSPSGTGEGGNEKLFF.

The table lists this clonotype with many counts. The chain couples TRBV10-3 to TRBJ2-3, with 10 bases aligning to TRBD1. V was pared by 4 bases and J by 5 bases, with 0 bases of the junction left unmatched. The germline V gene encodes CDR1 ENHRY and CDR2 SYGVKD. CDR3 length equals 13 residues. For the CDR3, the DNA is TGTGCCATCAGTGGGACAGGGGGAGATACGCAGTATTTT. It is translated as CAISGTGGDTQYF.

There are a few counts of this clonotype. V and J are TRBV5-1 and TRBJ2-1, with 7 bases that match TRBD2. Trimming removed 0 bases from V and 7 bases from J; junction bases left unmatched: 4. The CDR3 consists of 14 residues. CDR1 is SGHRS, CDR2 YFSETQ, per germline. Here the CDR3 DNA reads TGCGCCAGCAGCTTGGTTACTAGCGTTAATGAGCAGTTCTTC. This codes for CASSLVTSVNEQFF.

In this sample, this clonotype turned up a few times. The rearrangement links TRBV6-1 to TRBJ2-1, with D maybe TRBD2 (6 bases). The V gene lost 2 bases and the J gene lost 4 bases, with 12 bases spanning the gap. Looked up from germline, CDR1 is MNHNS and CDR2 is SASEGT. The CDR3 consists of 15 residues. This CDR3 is CASSEWGDRYNEQFF. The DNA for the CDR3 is TGTGCCAGCAGTGAATGGGGGGACCGTTACAATGAGCAGTTCTTC.

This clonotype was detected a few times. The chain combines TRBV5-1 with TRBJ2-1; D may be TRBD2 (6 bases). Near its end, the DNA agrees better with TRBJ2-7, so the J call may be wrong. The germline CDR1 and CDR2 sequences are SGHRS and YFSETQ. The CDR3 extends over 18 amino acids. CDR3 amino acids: CASSFGPAGTPSYNEQYF. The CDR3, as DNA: TGCGCCAGCAGCTTTGGGCCAGCGGGTACGCCCTCCTACAATGAGCAGTACTTC.

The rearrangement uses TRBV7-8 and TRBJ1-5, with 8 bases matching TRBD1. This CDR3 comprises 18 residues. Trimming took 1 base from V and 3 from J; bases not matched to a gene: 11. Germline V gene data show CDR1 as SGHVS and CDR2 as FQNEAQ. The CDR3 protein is CASSLERRPDRVNQPQHF. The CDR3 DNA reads TGTGCCAGCAGCTTAGAACGGCGGCCGGACAGGGTCAATCAGCCCCAGCATTTT.

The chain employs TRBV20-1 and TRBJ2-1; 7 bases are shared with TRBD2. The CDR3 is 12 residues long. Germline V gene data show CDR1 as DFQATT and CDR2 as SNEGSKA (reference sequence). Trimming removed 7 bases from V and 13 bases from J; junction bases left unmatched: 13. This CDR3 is CSVVRGKETQFF. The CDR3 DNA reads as TGCAGTGTAGTGCGGGGGAAAGAGACCCAGTTCTTC.

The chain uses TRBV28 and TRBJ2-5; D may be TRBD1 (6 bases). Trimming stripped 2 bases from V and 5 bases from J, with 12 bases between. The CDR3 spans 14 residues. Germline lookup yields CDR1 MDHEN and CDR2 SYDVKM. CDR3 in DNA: TGTGCCAGCAGTTTACGGGACATCAAGGAGACCCAGTACTTC. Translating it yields CASSLRDIKETQYF.

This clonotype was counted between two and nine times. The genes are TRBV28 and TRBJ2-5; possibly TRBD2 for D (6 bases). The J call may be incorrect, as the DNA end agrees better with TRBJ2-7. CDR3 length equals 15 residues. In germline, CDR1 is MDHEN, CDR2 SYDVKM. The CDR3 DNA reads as TGTGCCAGCAGTTTGCCCGGGACTGTCGCCTACGAGCAGTACTTC. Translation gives CASSLPGTVAYEQYF.

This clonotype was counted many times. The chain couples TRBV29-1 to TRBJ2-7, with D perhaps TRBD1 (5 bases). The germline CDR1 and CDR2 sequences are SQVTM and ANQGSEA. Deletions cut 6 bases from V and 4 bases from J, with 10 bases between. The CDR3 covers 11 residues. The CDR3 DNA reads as TGCAGCGTAACCCAGGGATACGAGCAGTACTTC. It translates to CSVTQGYEQYF.

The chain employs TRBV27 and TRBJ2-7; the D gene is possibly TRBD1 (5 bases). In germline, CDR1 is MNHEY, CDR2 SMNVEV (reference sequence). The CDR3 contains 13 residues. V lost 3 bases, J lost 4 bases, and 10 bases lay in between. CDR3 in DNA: TGTGCCAGCAGTTTGAACCAGGGTTACGAGCAGTACTTC. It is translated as CASSLNQGYEQYF.

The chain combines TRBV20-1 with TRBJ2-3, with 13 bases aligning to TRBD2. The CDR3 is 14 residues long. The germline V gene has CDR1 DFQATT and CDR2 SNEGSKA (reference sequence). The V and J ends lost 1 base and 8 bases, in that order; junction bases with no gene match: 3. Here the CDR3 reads CSARGLAGGFTQYF. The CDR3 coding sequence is TGCAGTGCTAGAGGACTAGCGGGAGGTTTTACGCAGTATTTT.

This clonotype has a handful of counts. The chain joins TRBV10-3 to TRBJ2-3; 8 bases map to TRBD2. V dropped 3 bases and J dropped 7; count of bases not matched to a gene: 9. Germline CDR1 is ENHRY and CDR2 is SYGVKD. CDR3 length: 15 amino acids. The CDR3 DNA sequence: TGTGCCATCAGTGATCAAGCGGGGGAAACCTATACGCAGTATTTT. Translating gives CAISDQAGETYTQYF.

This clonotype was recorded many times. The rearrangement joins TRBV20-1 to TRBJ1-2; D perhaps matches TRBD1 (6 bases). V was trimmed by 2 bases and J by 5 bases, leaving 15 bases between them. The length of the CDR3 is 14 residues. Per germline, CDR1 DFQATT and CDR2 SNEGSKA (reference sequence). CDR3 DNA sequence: TGCAGTGCTAGACCCCGGGACACCTCGTATGGCTACACCTTC. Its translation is CSARPRDTSYGYTF.

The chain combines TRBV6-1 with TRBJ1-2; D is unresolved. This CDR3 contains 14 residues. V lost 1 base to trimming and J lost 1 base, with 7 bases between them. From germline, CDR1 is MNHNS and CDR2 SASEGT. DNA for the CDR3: TGTGCCAGCAGTGAAGGGCCAGATAACTATGGCTACACCTTC. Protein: CASSEGPDNYGYTF.

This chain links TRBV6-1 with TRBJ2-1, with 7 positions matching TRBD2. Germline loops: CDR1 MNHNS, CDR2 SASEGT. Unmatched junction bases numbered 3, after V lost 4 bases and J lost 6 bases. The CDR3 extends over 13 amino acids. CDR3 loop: CASSGTSANEQFF. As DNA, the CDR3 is TGTGCCAGCAGTGGAACTAGCGCCAATGAGCAGTTCTTC.

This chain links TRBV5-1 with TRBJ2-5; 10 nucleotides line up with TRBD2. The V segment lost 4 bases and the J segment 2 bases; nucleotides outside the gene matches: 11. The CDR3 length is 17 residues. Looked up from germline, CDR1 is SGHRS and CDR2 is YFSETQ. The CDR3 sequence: CASSQGLALDLQETQYF. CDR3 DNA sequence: TGCGCCAGCAGCCAGGGACTAGCGCTAGACTTACAAGAGACCCAGTACTTC.

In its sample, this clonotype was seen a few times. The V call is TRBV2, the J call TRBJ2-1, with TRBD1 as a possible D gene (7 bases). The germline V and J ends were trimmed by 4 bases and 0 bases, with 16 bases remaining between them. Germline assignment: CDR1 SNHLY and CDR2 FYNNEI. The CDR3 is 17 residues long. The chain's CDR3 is CASSGPRGDSSYNEQFF. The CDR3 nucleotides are TGTGCCAGCAGTGGTCCGCGCGGGGACAGCTCCTACAATGAGCAGTTCTTC. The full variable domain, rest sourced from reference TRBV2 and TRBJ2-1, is EPEVTQTPSHQVTQMGQEVILRCVPISNHLYFYWYRQILGQKVEFLVSFYNNEISEKSEIFDDQFSVERPDGSNFTLKIRSTKLEDSAMYFCASSGPRGDSSYNEQFFGPGTRLTVL.